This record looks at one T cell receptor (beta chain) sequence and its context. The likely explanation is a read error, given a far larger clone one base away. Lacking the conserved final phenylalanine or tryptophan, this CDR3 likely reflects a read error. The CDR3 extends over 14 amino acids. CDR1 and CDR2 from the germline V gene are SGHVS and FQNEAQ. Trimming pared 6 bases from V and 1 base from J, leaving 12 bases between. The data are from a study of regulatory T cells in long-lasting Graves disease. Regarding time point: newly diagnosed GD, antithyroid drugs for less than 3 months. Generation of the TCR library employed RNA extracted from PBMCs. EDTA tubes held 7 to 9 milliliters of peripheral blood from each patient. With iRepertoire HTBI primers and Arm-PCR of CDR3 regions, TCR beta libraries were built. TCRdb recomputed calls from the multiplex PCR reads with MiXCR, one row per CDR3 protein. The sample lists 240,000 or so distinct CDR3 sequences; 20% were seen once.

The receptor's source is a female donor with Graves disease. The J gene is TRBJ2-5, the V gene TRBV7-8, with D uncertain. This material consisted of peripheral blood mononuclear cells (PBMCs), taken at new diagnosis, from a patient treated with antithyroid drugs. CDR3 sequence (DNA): TGTGCCAGCAGACCCGCTGGCGGCCAAGAGACCCAGTACCTC. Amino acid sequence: CASRPAGGQETQYL.